These 6 T cell receptor beta chains were sequenced from one sample in a study of blood T cell repertoires in COVID-19 (dated by TCRdb to the early 2020s). Receptors were amplified or captured by the immunoSEQ multiplex PCR assay. Held by TCRdb, this immuneACCESS table contains in-frame sequences only and omits some clones. Under half of the omission traces to an unresolved V gene where checked; the cause of the rest is unknown. Recorded for this sample are about 360,000 clones; over 75% of them occurred a single time. 1.9% of the sample lies in the top ten. Source material: PBMCs or T cells enriched from blood (not recorded which). The source of these receptors is a middle-aged man in a cohort exposed to, infected with or recovered from COVID-19 (not recorded which).

V usage is TRBV5-1 and J usage is TRBJ1-2; the D gene is possibly TRBD1 (6 bases). Germline V gives CDR1 SGHRS, CDR2 YFSETQ. V was trimmed by 4 bases and J by 0 bases, leaving 25 bases between them. The CDR3 sequence is 19 residues long. The CDR3 is CASSTQGGVTTRANYGYTF. The DNA for the CDR3 is TGCGCCAGCAGCACCCAAGGGGGGGTTACTACGCGGGCTAACTATGGCTACACCTTC.

The rearrangement joins TRBV11-3 to TRBJ2-3; D may be TRBD1 (5 bases). The V end lost 4 bases, the J end lost 6 bases, and 8 bases lay between the germline ends. The CDR3 sequence is 12 residues long. Germline CDR1 is SGHNT and CDR2 is YENEEA. CDR3 region: CASSSAGDTQYF. DNA for the CDR3: TGTGCCAGCAGCTCCGCAGGGGATACGCAGTATTTT.

The chain couples TRBV7-7 to TRBJ2-1, with 11 bases fitting TRBD2. CDR1 and CDR2 (germline): SSHAT, FNYEAQ (reference sequence). The CDR3 is made up of 15 amino acids. The V and J ends lost 5 bases and 10 bases, in that order; junction bases with no gene match: 10. The CDR3 DNA is TGTGCCAGCAGCAACACTAGCGGGAGAATCTCCGAGCAGTTCTTC. Translation gives CASSNTSGRISEQFF.

Here the CDR3 reads CAWSSPGSSGTGDTQYF. The DNA for the CDR3 is TGTGCCTGGAGTTCCCCGGGAAGTAGCGGGACGGGAGATACGCAGTATTTT. The chain recombines TRBV30 with TRBJ2-3, with 8 bases lining up with TRBD2. Per the germline V gene, CDR1 is GTSNPN and CDR2 is SVGIG (reference sequence). The CDR3 is 17 amino acids. Trimming at V came to 2 bases and at J to 5 bases, leaving 15 bases not matched to a gene.

V usage is TRBV27 and J usage is TRBJ1-1; D is possibly TRBD1 (5 bases). CDR1 and CDR2 (germline): MNHEY, SMNVEV (reference sequence). CDR3 length equals 18 residues. Trimming stripped 6 bases from V and 6 bases from J, with 29 bases between. The CDR3 DNA is TGTGCCAGCAGCCACCTCGGTTTATGGGGGGAGGATAAACCTGAAGCTTTCTTT. Translated, it gives CASSHLGLWGEDKPEAFF.

The rearrangement joins TRBV7-9 to TRBJ2-3; 15 bases are shared with TRBD2. CDR3 length: 18 amino acids. The V gene's germline CDR1 is SEHNR and CDR2 FQNEAQ (reference sequence). With 5 bases clipped from V and 6 bases from J, the junction kept 12 bases outside the gene matches. CDR3 loop: CASSPPRTSGRARDTQYF. DNA of the CDR3: TGTGCCAGCAGCCCCCCCCGGACTAGCGGGAGGGCACGGGATACGCAGTATTTT.